A single sample gave rise to the 27 T cell receptor beta chains below, sequenced in a study of blood T cell repertoires in COVID-19. This table comes from immunoSEQ multiplex PCR, and its TCRdb copy is limited to in-frame clones, with some not included. The table has some 220,000 clones, roughly 80% seen once. Sample: peripheral blood. The receptors derive from a woman in her 70s with COVID-19, enrolled during active disease.

The chain combines TRBV20-1 with TRBJ2-1; 8 nucleotides match TRBD2. CDR3 length: 15 amino acids. Germline trimming cut 3 bases from V and 6 bases from J; bases unmatched to any gene: 10. CDR1 is DFQATT, CDR2 SNEGSKA, per germline (reference sequence). Written as DNA, the CDR3 is TGCAGTGCTAGTCGACTAGCGATCCCTCCCAATGAGCAGTTCTTC. It codes for CSASRLAIPPNEQFF.

V usage is TRBV6-5 and J usage is TRBJ2-2, with 10 bases aligning to TRBD1. V was pared by 8 bases and J by 2 bases, with 5 bases of the junction left unmatched. The CDR3 totals 15 residues. Germline CDR1 MNHEY, CDR2 SVGAGI. CDR3 in DNA: TGTGCCAGCGGCCGACAGGGGGCAAACACCGGGGAGCTGTTTTTT. Protein product: CASGRQGANTGELFF.

The V and J genes are TRBV2 and TRBJ2-7, with a tentative D call TRBD1 (5 bases). Germline V gene data show CDR1 as SNHLY and CDR2 as FYNNEI. The CDR3 spans 13 residues. The V and J ends lost 7 bases and 6 bases respectively, with 16 bases between them. CDR3 DNA: TGTGCCAGCACGGTGACAGAACGTAGCGAGCAGTACTTC. Its protein is CASTVTERSEQYF.

This clone showed up just a few times. The rearrangement links TRBV12-3 or TRBV12-4 to TRBJ2-7; TRBD1 is a possible D gene (5 bases). The germline V and J ends were trimmed by 3 bases and 2 bases, with 8 bases remaining between them. The length of the CDR3 is 13 residues. The CDR3: CASSFQGTYEQYF. The DNA of the CDR3 is TGTGCCAGCAGTTTTCAGGGAACCTACGAGCAGTACTTC.

The chain combines TRBV9 with TRBJ2-5; TRBD1 matches at 7 bases. V lost 3 bases and J lost 4; bases outside the gene matches: 12. The CDR3 is made up of 16 amino acids. In germline, CDR1 is SGDLS, CDR2 YYNGEE. In nucleotides, the CDR3 is TGTGCCAGCAGCGCCCGACAGGGTGGGGGAATAGAGACCCAGTACTTC. Translation gives CASSARQGGGIETQYF.

The chain is built from TRBV27 and TRBJ2-7; 12 nucleotides align to TRBD2. V was pared by 5 bases and J by 2 bases, with 7 bases of the junction left unmatched. Looked up from germline, CDR1 is MNHEY and CDR2 is SMNVEV (reference sequence). This CDR3 spans 16 amino acids. The CDR3 sequence is CASSPLAGGRTYEQYF. DNA of the CDR3: TGTGCCAGCAGTCCACTAGCGGGAGGCCGGACCTACGAGCAGTACTTC.

This chain joins TRBV28 and TRBJ2-7, with 11 nucleotides matching TRBD2. V gave up 6 bases and J gave up 3 bases; unmatched junction bases: 7. Per germline, CDR1 MDHEN and CDR2 SYDVKM. CDR3 size: 15 residues. CDR3 residues: CASSHPGLAVYEQYF. CDR3 nucleotides: TGTGCCAGCAGCCACCCGGGACTAGCGGTCTACGAGCAGTACTTC.

The CDR3: CASSLGPFSNYGYTF. Here the CDR3 DNA reads TGTGCCAGCAGCTTGGGTCCGTTTTCTAACTATGGCTACACCTTC. This rearrangement joins TRBV5-4 to TRBJ1-2; D is ambiguous. This CDR3 has 15 residues. With 0 bases removed from V and 0 bases from J, the gap between germline ends came to 9 bases. CDR1 is SGHNT, CDR2 YYREEE, per germline (reference sequence).

The chain has TRBV29-1 and TRBJ1-1; no reliable D call. CDR1 SQVTM and CDR2 ANQGSEA come from the germline V gene. The V and J ends lost 8 bases and 0 bases respectively, with 13 bases between them. CDR3 length: 13 residues. CDR3 DNA sequence: TGCAGCTTTAAGGCGGTGATGAACACTGAAGCTTTCTTT. Protein product: CSFKAVMNTEAFF.

V is TRBV7-2 and J is TRBJ1-6; D is perhaps TRBD1 (6 bases). Germline loops: CDR1 SGHTA, CDR2 FQGNSA. The CDR3 has 16 amino acids. Trimming took off 5 bases at V and 8 bases at J, with 19 bases between the two ends. CDR3 in amino acids: CASSNGGRAGDSPLHF. The DNA of the CDR3 is TGTGCCAGCAGCAACGGGGGCAGGGCGGGGGATTCACCCCTCCACTTT. The full variable domain, rest sourced from reference TRBV7-2 and TRBJ1-6, is GAGVSQSPSNKVTEKGKDVELRCDPISGHTALYWYRQSLGQGLEFLIYFQGNSAPDKSGLPSDRFSAERTGGSVSTLTIQRTQQEDSAVYLCASSNGGRAGDSPLHFGNGTRLTVT.

This clone turned up a few times. The J gene is TRBJ1-2, the V gene TRBV5-8, with TRBD1 matching 7 bases. The CDR3 runs 15 residues. The germline V gene has CDR1 SGHTS and CDR2 YDEGEE. The V segment lost 5 bases and the J segment 4 bases; nucleotides outside the gene matches: 11. DNA of the CDR3: TGTGCCAGCAGGTTGACAGGGAGCTTGCTCTATGGCTACACCTTC. It specifies CASRLTGSLLYGYTF.

The rearrangement uses TRBV7-2 and TRBJ2-7; TRBD2 is a possible D gene (5 bases). V was shortened by 1 base and J by 2 bases, with 12 bases between the two germline ends. The CDR3 length is 15 residues. From germline, CDR1 is SGHTA and CDR2 FQGNSA. In DNA, the CDR3 is TGTGCCAGCAGCTTAGTGTCACTAGACCCCTACGAGCAGTACTTC. It encodes CASSLVSLDPYEQYF.

J is TRBJ2-5 and V is TRBV12-5; 12 bases match TRBD2. The length of the CDR3 is 17 residues. The V gene's germline CDR1 is LGHNT and CDR2 FRNRAP. Losses at the gene ends were 1 base for V and 6 bases for J; bases not matched to a gene: 9. The CDR3 protein is CASGLGQTSGSVKTQYF. CDR3 coding DNA: TGTGCTAGTGGTTTGGGCCAGACTAGCGGGAGTGTGAAGACCCAGTACTTC.

The V gene is TRBV28, the J gene TRBJ1-2, with D possibly being TRBD1 (5 bases). Per germline, CDR1 MDHEN and CDR2 SYDVKM. V gave up 3 bases and J gave up 8 bases, with 13 bases separating them. This CDR3 contains 13 residues. The CDR3 bases are TGTGCCAGCAGTTTCGGGGGTATAGGGGGCTACACCTTC. It specifies CASSFGGIGGYTF.

J is TRBJ2-2 and V is TRBV24-1; 11 positions agree with TRBD2. This CDR3 spans 16 amino acids. V trimming: 5 bases; J trimming: 5 bases; junction bases outside the gene matches: 6. CDR1 is KGHDR and CDR2 is SFDVKD in the germline V gene. CDR3 bases: TGTGCCACCAGTGTGAGTCTAGCGGGAGGAACCGGGGAGCTGTTTTTT. It is translated as CATSVSLAGGTGELFF.

The chain recombines TRBV5-4 with TRBJ1-3; 8 nucleotides align to TRBD1. In germline, CDR1 is SGHNT, CDR2 YYREEE (reference sequence). Losses at the gene ends were 2 bases for V and 2 bases for J; bases not matched to a gene: 6. This CDR3 is built from 16 residues. The CDR3, as DNA: TGTGCCAGCAGCTTAAACAGGGGGAAAGCTGGAAACACCATATATTTT. Residues: CASSLNRGKAGNTIYF.

The chain couples TRBV7-9 to TRBJ2-3; a possible D gene is TRBD1 (5 bases). Trimming left V 5 bases short and J 0 bases short, with 18 bases between. This CDR3 region has 17 residues. The V gene's germline CDR1 is SEHNR and CDR2 FQNEAQ (reference sequence). In nucleotides, the CDR3 is TGTGCCAGCAGCAAGAAACAGGTCCCCATTAGCACAGATACGCAGTATTTT. Residues: CASSKKQVPISTDTQYF.

V gene TRBV28 combines with J gene TRBJ2-1, with D maybe TRBD1 (6 bases). Trimming cost V 2 bases and J 0 bases, with 14 bases left between them. The CDR3 length is 17 residues. Germline CDR1 and CDR2: MDHEN and SYDVKM. CDR3 nucleotide sequence: TGTGCCAGCAGTTTAAGCCCAGGGGTTCGCTCCTACAATGAGCAGTTCTTC. This codes for CASSLSPGVRSYNEQFF.

This chain joins TRBV5-6 and TRBJ1-6; 10 bases agree with TRBD1. V shed 4 bases and J 9 bases; nucleotides not matched to a gene: 10. CDR3 length: 16 residues. Germline V gene data show CDR1 as SGHDT and CDR2 as YYEEEE. The CDR3 region is CASSPLDRGRTSPLHF. The DNA of the CDR3 is TGTGCCAGCAGCCCCCTCGACAGGGGGCGGACTTCACCCCTCCACTTT.

The V and J genes are TRBV29-1 and TRBJ2-7; 12 bases map to TRBD2. The germline gives CDR1 SQVTM, CDR2 ANQGSEA. Germline trimming cut 4 bases from V and 4 bases from J; bases unmatched to any gene: 5. This CDR3 is built from 14 residues. CDR3 coding DNA: TGCAGCGTTGGTAGGACTAGCGGGATTTACGAGCAGTACTTC. Its protein is CSVGRTSGIYEQYF.

The chain joins TRBV4-1 to TRBJ2-7; the match to TRBD2 covers 9 bases. V lost 8 bases, J lost 1 base, and 9 bases stayed unmatched. This CDR3 has 15 residues. Germline loops: CDR1 MGHRA, CDR2 YSYEKL. The CDR3 sequence is CASSPLAGVSYEQYF. As DNA, the CDR3 is TGCGCCAGCTCCCCACTAGCGGGCGTTTCCTACGAGCAGTACTTC.

The chain is built from TRBV2 and TRBJ1-5; TRBD1 matches 9 bases. Germline CDR1 reads SNHLY; CDR2 reads FYNNEI. J gave up 9 bases and V 5 bases, and 11 bases lay outside the gene matches. There are 15 residues in the CDR3. This chain's CDR3 is CASSPTGTGSGPQHF. Written as DNA, the CDR3 is TGTGCCAGCAGTCCCACCGGGACAGGGTCCGGGCCCCAGCATTTT.

V and J are TRBV10-3 and TRBJ1-6; tentatively, D is TRBD1 (5 bases). The CDR3 loop spans 14 amino acids. CDR1 and CDR2 from the germline V gene are ENHRY and SYGVKD. Trimming shortened V by 3 bases and J by 10 bases, and 13 bases separated the two germline ends. Here the CDR3 DNA reads TGTGCCATCAGTGAATCTCAGCGGGACTCACCCCTCCACTTT. It codes for CAISESQRDSPLHF.

The V call is TRBV25-1, the J call TRBJ1-4, with D perhaps TRBD1 (5 bases). Germline CDR1 MGHDK, CDR2 SYGVNS. CDR3 length equals 11 residues. The V end was cut by 9 bases, the J end by 6 bases, with 8 bases between. CDR3 in DNA: TGTGCCAGAACAGGTCATGAAAAACTGTTTTTT. Translation gives CARTGHEKLFF.

The chain uses TRBV28 and TRBJ2-7; 8 bases are a match to TRBD1. The V segment lost 1 base and the J segment 2 bases; nucleotides outside the gene matches: 7. The CDR3 is made up of 16 amino acids. The germline CDR1 and CDR2 sequences are MDHEN and SYDVKM. The CDR3 region has the DNA TGTGCCAGCAGTTTATTGGGGACAGGAACAACCTACGAGCAGTACTTC. Encoded protein: CASSLLGTGTTYEQYF. The complete variable domain, with remaining parts taken from reference TRBV28 and TRBJ2-7, reads DVKVTQSSRYLVKRTGEKVFLECVQDMDHENMFWYRQDPGLGLRLIYFSYDVKMKEKGDIPEGYSVSREKKERFSLILESASTNQTSMYLCASSLLGTGTTYEQYFGPGTRLTVT.

This clone has just one count. V gene TRBV2 combines with J gene TRBJ2-3; D is perhaps TRBD1 (6 bases). Looked up from germline, CDR1 is SNHLY and CDR2 is FYNNEI. The CDR3 is 16 residues long. Trimming removed 9 bases from V and 0 bases from J, with 19 bases in between. CDR3 residues: CARKSSWTDSTDTQYF. CDR3 nucleotides: TGTGCCAGAAAGTCGAGTTGGACAGATAGCACAGATACGCAGTATTTT.

CDR3 sequence: CASSLSSGIEQFF. For the CDR3, the DNA is TGTGCCAGCAGCCTCTCTAGCGGAATAGAGCAGTTCTTC. V usage is TRBV9 and J usage is TRBJ2-1; TRBD2 matches at 7 bases. The CDR3 consists of 13 residues. Losses at the gene ends were 4 bases for V and 10 bases for J; bases not matched to a gene: 8. Germline lookup yields CDR1 SGDLS and CDR2 YYNGEE.